The present entry profiles one TCR beta chain with its context. This sample is part of a study of technical replicates of blood from a handful of donors. TCRdb keeps only in-frame clones here, not all; method: immunoSEQ multiplex PCR. This table holds 80,000 to 85,000 clones, about 91% found once. What was sequenced was T cells isolated from PBMCs. The sequence was collected from a human donor in good health.

DNA for the CDR3: TGTGCCATGGATAGCGGGTCCAACAATGAGCAGTTCTTC. It codes for CAMDSGSNNEQFF. V is TRBV10-3 and J is TRBJ2-1, with TRBD2 identical over 7 bases. Germline V gene sequence: CDR1 ENHRY, CDR2 SYGVKD. The CDR3 runs to 13 residues. V dropped 9 bases and J dropped 5; count of bases not matched to a gene: 7.